The next 7 T cell receptor beta chains were all read from a single sample in a study of early T cells in non-severe SARS-CoV-2 infection (dated by TCRdb to the early 2020s). The method was 5' RACE. The data were produced on a NextSeq 500. Using fastp at Q25 and MiXCR, TCRdb reprocessed the public reads and kept productive beta chains. Rows with one shared CDR3 protein collapse into an entry with the most common genes and DNA. The sample data list around 61,000 distinct CDR3 sequences, and 10% to 12% of these were observed just once. Jointly, the top ten make up under 2% of the sample. The specimen was whole blood. The source of these receptors is an adult who was a healthcare worker with PCR-confirmed SARS-CoV-2 infection or an uninfected control (not recorded which).

In its sample, this clonotype was seen many times. This chain joins TRBV9 and TRBJ2-3; no reliable D call. This CDR3 contains 14 residues. Trimming took off 0 bases at V and 1 base at J, with 6 bases between the two ends. Germline assignment: CDR1 SGDLS and CDR2 YYNGEE. This chain's CDR3 is CASSVAWGTDTQYF. The DNA of the CDR3 is TGTGCCAGCAGCGTAGCCTGGGGCACAGATACGCAGTATTTT.

The rearrangement joins TRBV7-2 to TRBJ2-3; 10 bases align to TRBD2. J gave up 0 bases and V 2 bases, and 2 bases lay outside the gene matches. Germline V gives CDR1 SGHTA, CDR2 FQGNSA. This CDR3 has 16 residues. The CDR3 protein is CASSLSGGVSTDTQYF. CDR3 coding DNA: TGTGCCAGCAGCTTAAGCGGGGGGGTTAGCACAGATACGCAGTATTTT.

This clonotype was seen many times. V usage is TRBV14 and J usage is TRBJ2-1; possible D gene TRBD2, 5 bases. The CDR3 contains 13 residues. The ends were cut back, 0 bases at V and 15 bases at J, with 15 bases in the middle. Per germline, CDR1 SGHDN and CDR2 FVKESK. The CDR3 nucleotides are TGTGCCAGCAGCCAAGATAGGTCTAGCTGGGCGTTCTTC. It translates to CASSQDRSSWAFF.

The sample holds a few counts of this clonotype. This chain links TRBV30 with TRBJ1-1; TRBD1 agrees at 8 bases. The V gene end was trimmed by 5 bases and the J gene end by 4 bases; junction bases not matched to a gene: 9. The CDR3 runs to 14 residues. Germline V lookup: CDR1 GTSNPN, CDR2 SVGIG (reference sequence). CDR3 region: CAWSLTGVVTEAFF. CDR3 DNA sequence: TGTGCCTGGTCCCTGACAGGGGTCGTCACTGAAGCTTTCTTT.

The genes are TRBV15 and TRBJ2-7; the D gene is possibly TRBD2 (7 bases). Germline CDR1 is LNHNV and CDR2 is YYDKDF (reference sequence). V lost 3 bases, J lost 2 bases, and 17 bases lay in between. The CDR3 covers 16 residues. The CDR3 spells CATSSLIEGGTYEQYF. CDR3 coding DNA: TGTGCCACCAGCAGCCTAATCGAGGGGGGGACCTACGAGCAGTACTTC.

The rearrangement uses TRBV7-9 and TRBJ2-3; 9 bases align to TRBD1. V gave up 4 bases and J gave up 2 bases; unmatched junction bases: 4. The CDR3 spans 15 residues. Germline loops: CDR1 SEHNR, CDR2 FQNEAQ (reference sequence). CDR3 nucleotide sequence: TGTGCCAGCAGCTCCGGGACAGGGACCACAGATACGCAGTATTTT. It specifies CASSSGTGTTDTQYF.

The rearrangement uses TRBV2 and TRBJ2-2, with D perhaps matching TRBD1 (6 bases). Trimming left V 0 bases short and J 6 bases short, with 8 bases between. Germline assignment: CDR1 SNHLY and CDR2 FYNNEI. This CDR3 spans 14 amino acids. DNA for the CDR3: TGTGCCAGCAGTGAAGCGAGGACAGCCGGGGAGCTGTTTTTT. Amino acid sequence: CASSEARTAGELFF.